These 32 T cell receptor beta chains originate from one sample sequenced in a study of blood T cell repertoires in COVID-19. Sequencing used immunoSEQ multiplex PCR; TCRdb keeps in-frame clones, though not all of them. The sample gives about 130,000 clones, over 60% of which show up once; around 37% is in the top ten. The sample comprised peripheral blood. The receptors here all came from a man in his forties or fifties with active or convalescent COVID-19.

This chain uses TRBV5-6 with TRBJ1-2; D is unresolved. The CDR3 contains 12 residues. V lost 2 bases to trimming and J lost 6 bases, with 8 bases between them. Germline V gene lookup returns CDR1 SGHDT and CDR2 YYEEEE. The CDR3: CASSFRRDGYTF. The CDR3 bases are TGTGCCAGCAGCTTTCGGAGGGATGGCTACACCTTC.

As to this clone: Sequence at one end of the junction differs from germline and may be a read error. For the CDR3, the DNA is TGTGTCAGCAGCCCTTCGACAGGGGGCGGGGAGACCCAGTACTTC. Protein product: CVSSPSTGGGETQYF. The V call is TRBV5-4, the J call TRBJ2-5; 10 bases agree with TRBD1. From germline, CDR1 is SGHNT and CDR2 YYREEE (reference sequence). The CDR3 spans 15 residues.

V is TRBV19 and J is TRBJ2-1; maybe TRBD1 (6 bases). CDR3 length equals 14 residues. Germline CDR1 reads LNHDA; CDR2 reads SQIVND (reference sequence). V gave up 3 bases and J gave up 3 bases, with 9 bases separating them. The CDR3 bases are TGTGCCAGTAGTATTTCACAGGGCTACAATGAGCAGTTCTTC. It encodes CASSISQGYNEQFF.

This chain uses TRBV28 with TRBJ1-1, with a weak D call TRBD1 (5 bases). CDR1 and CDR2 from the germline V gene are MDHEN and SYDVKM. CDR3 size: 15 residues. Trimming left V 5 bases short and J 3 bases short, with 16 bases between. CDR3 nucleotides: TGTGCCAGCAGTCACCCCCAGGTAGGGGACACTGAAGCTTTCTTT. Translating gives CASSHPQVGDTEAFF. Full variable domain (missing parts from reference TRBV28 and TRBJ1-1): DVKVTQSSRYLVKRTGEKVFLECVQDMDHENMFWYRQDPGLGLRLIYFSYDVKMKEKGDIPEGYSVSREKKERFSLILESASTNQTSMYLCASSHPQVGDTEAFFGQGTRLTVV.

The chain has TRBV19 and TRBJ1-2, with no clear D. The germline V and J ends were trimmed by 1 base and 0 bases, with 6 bases remaining between them. The CDR3 has 14 residues. Germline lookup yields CDR1 LNHDA and CDR2 SQIVND (reference sequence). The CDR3 is CASSIGASNYGYTF. For the CDR3, the DNA is TGTGCCAGTAGTATAGGGGCCTCTAACTATGGCTACACCTTC.

This clone was observed once. The J gene is TRBJ2-1, the V gene TRBV24-1, with D perhaps matching TRBD2 (5 bases). This CDR3 is 14 amino acids long. Trimming removed 6 bases from V and 3 bases from J, with 11 bases in between. Germline loops: CDR1 KGHDR, CDR2 SFDVKD. This CDR3 reads CATSSRRGYNEQFF. For the CDR3, the DNA is TGTGCCACCAGTTCTCGCCGGGGCTACAATGAGCAGTTCTTC.

This CDR3 reads CASSPPRQGYEQYF. The CDR3 DNA is TGCGCCAGCAGCCCGCCCCGGCAGGGCTACGAGCAGTACTTC. The chain carries TRBV5-1 and TRBJ2-7, with D perhaps TRBD1 (5 bases). CDR3 length equals 14 residues. Germline V gene data show CDR1 as SGHRS and CDR2 as YFSETQ. The V gene lost 4 bases and the J gene lost 3 bases, with 14 bases spanning the gap.

This clone was recorded many times. This chain uses TRBV6-5 with TRBJ1-3, with 10 positions matching TRBD1. The CDR3 has 15 amino acids. The ends lost 5 bases at V and 3 bases at J; junction bases unmatched: 4. Germline V CDR1 and CDR2: MNHEY, SVGAGI. This chain's CDR3 is CASSPTGGFGNTIYF. Here the CDR3 DNA reads TGTGCCAGCAGTCCGACAGGGGGCTTTGGAAACACCATATATTTT.

This clone was observed a handful of times. The chain has TRBV6-5 and TRBJ1-3; weak D call: TRBD1 (6 bases). The CDR3 has 14 amino acids. The V gene's germline CDR1 is MNHEY and CDR2 SVGAGI. Trimming stripped 8 bases from V and 0 bases from J, with 11 bases between. For the CDR3, the DNA is TGTGCCAGCGGACAGACCTTCTCTGGAAACACCATATATTTT. It specifies CASGQTFSGNTIYF.

This chain joins TRBV5-6 and TRBJ2-7; D call uncertain. With 2 bases removed from V and 4 bases from J, the gap between germline ends came to 4 bases. The CDR3 is 11 amino acids. The germline gives CDR1 SGHDT, CDR2 YYEEEE. CDR3 sequence reads: CASSFIYEQYF. CDR3 nucleotides: TGTGCCAGCAGCTTCATTTACGAGCAGTACTTC.

V is TRBV19 and J is TRBJ2-3; TRBD1 might be the D (6 bases). Germline CDR1 is LNHDA and CDR2 is SQIVND (reference sequence). The CDR3 is 15 amino acids. Deletions cut 4 bases from V and 7 bases from J, with 18 bases between. CDR3 in amino acids: CASSNGQGWTNTQYF. DNA of the CDR3: TGTGCCAGTAGTAATGGGCAGGGGTGGACGAATACGCAGTATTTT.

The chain is built from TRBV5-1 and TRBJ2-1, with 7 positions matching TRBD2. From germline, CDR1 is SGHRS and CDR2 YFSETQ. The CDR3 sequence is 15 residues long. V gave up 4 bases and J gave up 8 bases; unmatched junction bases: 12. In DNA form, the CDR3 reads TGCGCCAGCAGCCCGCCTAGCGGTACCACCGATGAGCAGTTCTTC. Amino acids: CASSPPSGTTDEQFF.

This chain joins TRBV28 and TRBJ2-7, with 7 bases that match TRBD1. The J segment lost 2 bases and the V segment lost 10 bases, leaving 8 bases of the junction unmatched. CDR1 is MDHEN, CDR2 SYDVKM, per germline. CDR3 size: 13 residues. The CDR3 nucleotides are TGTGCCATCCTCTCGACAGGGACCTACGAGCAGTACTTC. Protein product: CAILSTGTYEQYF.

As for this clone: At one end the junction does not follow the germline gene, possibly because of a read error. The same CDR3 also results from other DNA sequences found in this sample. This rearrangement joins TRBV5-4 to TRBJ2-2; D perhaps matches TRBD2 (7 bases). The V gene's germline CDR1 is SGHNT and CDR2 YYREEE (reference sequence). The CDR3 is made up of 15 amino acids. CDR3 bases: TGTGCCCGCAGCGGCGAGGGGGGGAGGACCGGGGAGCTGTTTTTT. The encoded protein is CARSGEGGRTGELFF.

The genes are TRBV27 and TRBJ2-1, with TRBD1 as a possible D gene (6 bases). Germline V gives CDR1 MNHEY, CDR2 SMNVEV (reference sequence). The V and J ends lost 2 bases and 7 bases respectively, with 6 bases between them. CDR3 length: 12 amino acids. This chain's CDR3 is CASSLQGNEQFF. CDR3 nucleotides: TGTGCCAGCAGTTTACAGGGGAATGAGCAGTTCTTC.

V and J are TRBV29-1 and TRBJ2-3, with 8 bases fitting TRBD2. The V segment lost 4 bases and the J segment 0 bases; nucleotides outside the gene matches: 0. The CDR3 loop spans 13 amino acids. CDR1 is SQVTM and CDR2 is ANQGSEA in the germline V gene. The CDR3: CSVASGSTDTQYF. In nucleotides, the CDR3 is TGCAGCGTTGCTAGCGGGAGCACAGATACGCAGTATTTT.

This chain uses TRBV15 with TRBJ1-4, with D possibly being TRBD1 (5 bases). Per germline, CDR1 LNHNV and CDR2 YYDKDF (reference sequence). Between the trimmed V and J ends, which lost 4 bases and 7 bases, there was a span of 13 bases. There are 14 residues in the CDR3. Written as DNA, the CDR3 is TGTGCCACCAGCATTATCAGGGATTCTGAAAAACTGTTTTTT. This translates into CATSIIRDSEKLFF.

The V call is TRBV5-1, the J call TRBJ1-1; 8 positions agree with TRBD1. CDR3 length: 16 residues. After removal of 4 bases from V and 0 bases from J, the junction contained 8 bases not matched to a gene. The germline V gene encodes CDR1 SGHRS and CDR2 YFSETQ. The CDR3 bases are TGCGCCAGCAGCGGGGGACAGGAGACTTTGAACACTGAAGCTTTCTTT. Its protein product is CASSGGQETLNTEAFF. The full variable domain, completed using reference TRBV5-1 and TRBJ1-1, is KAGVTQTPRYLIKTRGQQVTLSCSPISGHRSVSWYQQTPGQGLQFLFEYFSETQRNKGNFPGRFSGRQFSNSRSEMNVSTLELGDSALYLCASSGGQETLNTEAFFGQGTRLTVV.

This chain connects TRBV11-3 to TRBJ2-1, with TRBD1 identical over 7 bases. The CDR3 length is 16 residues. V lost 1 base to trimming and J lost 9 bases; unmatched junction nucleotides: 12. Germline V gene lookup returns CDR1 SGHNT and CDR2 YENEEA. The CDR3: CASSLGMAQGESEQFF. The CDR3 DNA sequence: TGTGCCAGCAGCTTAGGGATGGCTCAGGGGGAAAGTGAGCAGTTCTTC. Drawing the rest from reference TRBV11-3 and TRBJ2-1, the complete variable domain is EAGVVQSPRYKIIEKKQPVAFWCNPISGHNTLYWYLQNLGQGPELLIRYENEEAVDDSQLPKDRFSAERLKGVDSTLKIQPAELGDSAVYLCASSLGMAQGESEQFFGPGTRLTVL.

The table lists this clone with a few counts. The chain couples TRBV5-5 to TRBJ1-6; 9 bases are a match to TRBD1. The ends lost 0 bases at V and 10 bases at J; junction bases unmatched: 11. Per germline, CDR1 SGHKS and CDR2 YYEKEE (reference sequence). The CDR3 spans 17 residues. The CDR3 is CASSLAPGQGIQSPLHF. The CDR3 bases are TGTGCCAGCAGCTTGGCCCCAGGACAGGGGATTCAGTCACCCCTCCACTTT.

The rearrangement links TRBV7-2 to TRBJ2-1; 10 bases match TRBD2. The CDR3 is 16 residues long. CDR1 and CDR2 (germline): SGHTA, FQGNSA. V shed 5 bases and J 7 bases; nucleotides not matched to a gene: 11. DNA for the CDR3: TGTGCCAGCAGCGCACGGGCAGCGGGAGGGCTAAATGAGCAGTTCTTC. Translating gives CASSARAAGGLNEQFF.

The rearrangement joins TRBV2 to TRBJ1-1, with a possible D match to TRBD1 (5 bases). Germline lookup yields CDR1 SNHLY and CDR2 FYNNEI. V dropped 6 bases and J dropped 10 bases, with 18 bases sitting between them. This CDR3 has 13 amino acids. CDR3 loop: CASSETALLGAFF. The CDR3 coding sequence is TGTGCCAGCAGCGAGACAGCCCTATTAGGAGCTTTCTTT.

The genes are TRBV6-5 and TRBJ1-1; no clear D. The V gene's germline CDR1 is MNHEY and CDR2 SVGAGI. This CDR3 has 12 amino acids. With 6 bases removed from V and 4 bases from J, the gap between germline ends came to 9 bases. The CDR3 DNA reads as TGTGCCAGCAGCCCCGGAGGCACTGAAGCTTTCTTT. Protein product: CASSPGGTEAFF.

The chain uses TRBV19 and TRBJ1-6; 8 positions agree with TRBD1. The CDR3 totals 14 residues. V was clipped by 7 bases and J by 7 bases; unmatched bases: 6. Germline V gene lookup returns CDR1 LNHDA and CDR2 SQIVND (reference sequence). The CDR3 DNA reads as TGTGCCAGTAAGGAGGGACAGGCCAATTCACCCCTCCACTTT. Amino acid sequence: CASKEGQANSPLHF.

The chain recombines TRBV29-1 with TRBJ1-1; D perhaps matches TRBD1 (5 bases). This CDR3 region has 15 residues. Trimming stripped 4 bases from V and 5 bases from J, with 20 bases between. The germline gives CDR1 SQVTM, CDR2 ANQGSEA. The CDR3 spells CSVGRAEVSGTEAFF. As DNA, the CDR3 is TGCAGCGTTGGCAGGGCCGAGGTGAGTGGAACTGAAGCTTTCTTT.

The J gene is TRBJ1-3, the V gene TRBV5-1; 8 nucleotides line up with TRBD1. Germline trimming cut 4 bases from V and 4 bases from J; bases unmatched to any gene: 7. Looked up from germline, CDR1 is SGHRS and CDR2 is YFSETQ. The CDR3 is 15 amino acids. The CDR3 loop is CASSASGTGGNTIYF. CDR3 nucleotide sequence: TGCGCCAGCAGCGCATCCGGGACAGGAGGAAACACCATATATTTT.

V and J are TRBV4-1 and TRBJ2-7, with 8 positions matching TRBD2. The CDR3 has 16 residues. With V trimmed by 3 bases and J by 6 bases, 13 bases remained unmatched. Germline-derived CDR1 and CDR2 are MGHRA and YSYEKL. CDR3 in amino acids: CASSHFAGTRAGEQYF. The CDR3 DNA reads TGCGCCAGCAGCCACTTCGCCGGGACTAGAGCGGGCGAGCAGTACTTC.

The genes are TRBV9 and TRBJ2-1; D might be TRBD1 (5 bases). Trimming removed 0 bases at V and 8 bases at J, with 15 bases between. The CDR3 is made up of 15 amino acids. The germline V gene has CDR1 SGDLS and CDR2 YYNGEE. CDR3 coding DNA: TGTGCCAGCAGCGTAGGACCGTTAGGGGTACATGAGCAGTTCTTC. This encodes CASSVGPLGVHEQFF.

The chain has TRBV27 and TRBJ1-2, with 10 positions matching TRBD1. Trimming at V came to 5 bases and at J to 7 bases, leaving 4 bases not matched to a gene. Germline assignment: CDR1 MNHEY and CDR2 SMNVEV (reference sequence). The CDR3 is made up of 13 amino acids. The CDR3 DNA reads TGTGCCAGCAGTCCAGGGACAGGGGTTGGCTACACCTTC. Its translation is CASSPGTGVGYTF.

The V call is TRBV28, the J call TRBJ1-2; no clear D gene. The length of the CDR3 is 11 residues. CDR1 and CDR2 (germline): MDHEN, SYDVKM. V was pared by 6 bases and J by 4 bases, with 6 bases between. The CDR3 coding sequence is TGTGCCAGCAGACTTAGCTATGGCTACACCTTC. Translated: CASRLSYGYTF.

The rearrangement joins TRBV12-3 or TRBV12-4 to TRBJ1-1, with 7 bases that match TRBD1. The CDR3 spans 12 residues. V gave up 7 bases and J gave up 4 bases; unmatched junction bases: 3. The CDR3 here is CASTRGVTEAFF. In nucleotides, the CDR3 is TGTGCCAGCACCAGGGGGGTCACTGAAGCTTTCTTT.

The rearrangement uses TRBV6-5 and TRBJ2-5; 7 bases match TRBD2. Germline V CDR1 and CDR2: MNHEY, SVGAGI. The V and J ends lost 11 bases and 8 bases, in that order; junction bases with no gene match: 8. This CDR3 contains 11 residues. CDR3 in DNA: TGTGCCTCTAGCGGACCGATTACCCAGTACTTC. Encoded protein: CASSGPITQYF.